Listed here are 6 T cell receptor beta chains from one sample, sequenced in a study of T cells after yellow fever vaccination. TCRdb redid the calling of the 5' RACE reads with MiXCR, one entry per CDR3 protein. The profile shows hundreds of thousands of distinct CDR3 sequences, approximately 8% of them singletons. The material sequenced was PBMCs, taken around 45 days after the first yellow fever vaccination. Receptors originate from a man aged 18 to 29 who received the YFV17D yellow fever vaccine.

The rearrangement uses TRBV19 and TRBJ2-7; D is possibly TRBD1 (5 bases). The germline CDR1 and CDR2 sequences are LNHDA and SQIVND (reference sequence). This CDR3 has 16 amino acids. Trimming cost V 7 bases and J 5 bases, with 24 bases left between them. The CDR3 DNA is TGTGCCAGTAAGGGTCGAGGAAACCCCCAAGGGGACGAGCAGTACTTC. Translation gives CASKGRGNPQGDEQYF.

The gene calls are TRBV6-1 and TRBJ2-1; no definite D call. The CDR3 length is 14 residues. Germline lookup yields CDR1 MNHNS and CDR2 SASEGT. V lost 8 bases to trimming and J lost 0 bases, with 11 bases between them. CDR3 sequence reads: CASSTLSSYNEQFF. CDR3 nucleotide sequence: TGTGCCAGCTCGACCCTGAGCTCCTACAATGAGCAGTTCTTC.

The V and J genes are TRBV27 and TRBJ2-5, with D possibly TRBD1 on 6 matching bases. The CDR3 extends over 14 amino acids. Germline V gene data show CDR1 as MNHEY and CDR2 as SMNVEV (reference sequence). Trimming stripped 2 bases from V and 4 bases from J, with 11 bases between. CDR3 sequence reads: CASSLLGTTETQYF. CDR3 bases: TGTGCCAGCAGTTTACTCGGGACAACAGAGACCCAGTACTTC.

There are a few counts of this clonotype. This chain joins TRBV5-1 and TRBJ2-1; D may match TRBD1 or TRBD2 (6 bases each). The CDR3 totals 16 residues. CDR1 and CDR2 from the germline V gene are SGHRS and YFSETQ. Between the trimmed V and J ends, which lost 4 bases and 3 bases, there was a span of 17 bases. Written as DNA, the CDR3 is TGCGCCAGCAGCGGCGGGACACAAAGAAACTACAATGAGCAGTTCTTC. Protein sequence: CASSGGTQRNYNEQFF.

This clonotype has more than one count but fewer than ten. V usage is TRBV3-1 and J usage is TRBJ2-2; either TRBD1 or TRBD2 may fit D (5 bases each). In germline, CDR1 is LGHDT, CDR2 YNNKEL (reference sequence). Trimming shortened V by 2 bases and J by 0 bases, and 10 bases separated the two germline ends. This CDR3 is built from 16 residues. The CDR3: CASSQTGTSNTGELFF. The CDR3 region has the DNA TGTGCCAGCAGCCAAACCGGGACGTCGAACACCGGGGAGCTGTTTTTT.

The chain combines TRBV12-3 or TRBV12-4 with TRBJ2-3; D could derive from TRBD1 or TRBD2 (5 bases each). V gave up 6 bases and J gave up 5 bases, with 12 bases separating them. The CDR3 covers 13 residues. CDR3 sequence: CASSQGDRDTQYF. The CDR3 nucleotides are TGTGCCAGCAGCCAGGGAGATCGAGATACGCAGTATTTT.